This TCR beta chain was captured by sequencing in a study of Tregs in tolerant kidney transplant recipients (dated by TCRdb to between 2018 and 2020). At the level of the whole study: Transplants used related donors with nonmyeloablative bone marrow transplantation; mixed chimerism was transient in the human trials. Before combined kidney and bone marrow transplantation, this study identified donor-specific regulatory T cells using TCRbeta sequencing and then followed those same cells after transplant.

This clone has a single count. There is no known antigen for this receptor. No base quality values were provided; no much bigger clone lies one nucleotide off. Paper-wide results and their limitations: Because the PCR primers were changed over time for some patients, nucleotide-level comparison could not be performed across the samples from those patients. The most biologically relevant and donor-specific TCRbeta repertoire appeared to be identified by expanding Tregs with activated donor B cells. Donor-specific Treg expansion exceeded global Treg expansion in tolerant patients, suggesting antigen-driven rather than nonspecific expansion. Biological reproducibility was not directly assessed, although technical replication error appeared to be minimal. The study was limited by small patient numbers, and the findings need validation in larger populations and under other immunosuppression protocols.

The sample's time point label is to be understood as: blood sample drawn before combined kidney and bone marrow transplant. Unstimulated Tregs (CD4+CD25+CD127-), CD4+ non-Tregs (CD4+CD25-), CD4 and CD8 cells were FACS-sorted from thawed PBMCs. Patients were a few combined kidney and bone marrow transplant recipients from the ITN036ST trial, and only these trial subjects had samples available. Healthy control blood was processed to PBMCs with a Ficoll density gradient and then cryopreserved, whereas patient PBMCs were collected both before and after transplant. For TCRbeta CDR3 sequencing, genomic DNA was extracted from sorted cells using the QIAGEN DNeasy Blood and Tissue Kit. High-throughput TCRbeta CDR3 sequencing, which included PCR amplification with bias correction and internal controls, was done commercially through immunoSEQ. From the authors' description of their analysis: Unique productive TCRbeta sequences were defined by CDR3 nucleotide sequence when primers matched and otherwise by CDR3 amino acid sequence together with Vbeta and Jbeta genes. To correct for sorting error, sequences found in more than one sorted population at a frequency ratio of 2:1 or less were discarded, and the remaining shared sequences were assigned to the population with the higher frequency. Donor-reactive sequences were defined as at least 5-fold expanded in CFSE-low cells versus unstimulated cells, with frequency of at least 0.01% in CFSE-low cells. Jensen-Shannon divergence, calculated on the top 100 TCRbeta sequences ranked by frequency, was used to quantify repertoire divergence. For any sample with multiple sequencing runs, sorting error was corrected in each run separately before the runs were pooled. In TCRdb, the immuneACCESS table is reduced to in-frame sequences with V and J assigned. These tables do not hold every clone; where another copy was compared, an unresolved V gene accounts for under half, and the others remain unexplained. V and J calls and clone size are those listed in that table; D and trimming were worked out from the DNA. Across this sample there are 100,000 to 130,000 clones, with almost 90% seen only once. The ten biggest clones cover under 0.35% of the sample.

The sequence derives from a human donor who received a combined kidney and bone marrow transplant. The sample consisted of CD4+ T cells from blood, taken before the transplant.

CDR3 region: CAWSVCLAGGQETQYF. In nucleotide form, the sequence is TGTGCCTGGAGTGTATGTCTAGCGGGGGGCCAAGAGACCCAGTACTTC. The V and J genes are TRBV30 and TRBJ2-5; a stretch of 11 junction bases matches TRBD2. CDR1 and CDR2 are read off the germline V gene (reference sequence) as GTSNPN and SVGIG. Trimming takes 0 bases off V and 1 base off J; junction bases not matched to a gene: 4. The cysteine opens and the phenylalanine closes a CDR3 of 16 amino acids. CDR3 DNA only is kept here, 48 bases in frame from base 1.